Each of the 8 T cell receptor beta chains below was sequenced from the same sample in a study of STAT5B mutations in CD4+ large granular lymphocyte leukemia. Assay: immunoSEQ multiplex PCR; the TCRdb copy retains only in-frame clones and omits some. The sample consists of about 22,000 clones, 78% of them appearing once. Sequenced input: CD4+ T cells from blood buffy coats. The receptors come from a human donor in good health.

V usage is TRBV7-2 and J usage is TRBJ1-1; weak D call: TRBD1 (5 bases). CDR3 length: 18 amino acids. Trimming took off 5 bases at V and 1 base at J, with 23 bases between the two ends. Germline CDR1 and CDR2: SGHTA and FQGNSA. CDR3 sequence reads: CASSINHFMGQGNTEAFF. The CDR3 DNA follows: TGTGCCAGCAGCATAAATCATTTCATGGGGCAGGGGAACACTGAAGCTTTCTTT.

CDR3 nucleotide sequence: TGTGCCAGCAGTGACGCACCAGGGGAAGAGACCCAGTACTTC. Translating gives CASSDAPGEETQYF. The chain combines TRBV6-6 with TRBJ2-5, with a weak D call TRBD1 (6 bases). The CDR3 contains 14 residues. Germline CDR1 MNHNY, CDR2 SVGAGI (reference sequence). Trimming cost V 5 bases and J 3 bases, with 13 bases left between them.

The chain couples TRBV7-3 to TRBJ2-1; possible D gene TRBD2, 6 bases. The CDR3 covers 13 residues. CDR1 and CDR2 from the germline V gene are SGHTA and FQGTGA. Trimming pared 5 bases from V and 9 bases from J, leaving 14 bases between. CDR3 sequence reads: CASSTRLEAEQFF. CDR3 in DNA: TGTGCCAGCAGCACGAGACTAGAGGCTGAGCAGTTCTTC.

The V call is TRBV18, the J call TRBJ1-5; a possible D gene is TRBD1 (6 bases). This CDR3 is 15 amino acids long. Germline V gene lookup returns CDR1 KGHSH and CDR2 LQKENI. The V end was cut by 4 bases, the J end by 5 bases, with 15 bases between. Here the CDR3 DNA reads TGTGCCAGCTCACAGGGGGGCCAGGGTTATCAGCCCCAGCATTTT. Its protein is CASSQGGQGYQPQHF.

V and J are TRBV7-9 and TRBJ2-5; D might be TRBD1 (6 bases). The DNA end favors TRBJ2-7, so the J call may be wrong. This CDR3 region has 16 residues. Germline CDR1 SEHNR, CDR2 FQNEAQ (reference sequence). DNA for the CDR3: TGTGCCAGCAGCTTAACATCGGGGCAGGGGCCCTACGAGCAGTACTTC. This encodes CASSLTSGQGPYEQYF.

The rearrangement joins TRBV19 to TRBJ2-1, with 7 bases fitting TRBD1. The CDR3 loop spans 15 amino acids. The germline gives CDR1 LNHDA, CDR2 SQIVND (reference sequence). Trimming removed 3 bases from V and 1 base from J; junction bases left unmatched: 3. This CDR3 is CASSMGTVSYNEQFF. CDR3 in DNA: TGTGCCAGTAGTATGGGGACAGTGTCCTACAATGAGCAGTTCTTC.

The chain is built from TRBV28 and TRBJ1-2, with TRBD1 as a possible D gene (5 bases). This CDR3 has 13 amino acids. The V end was cut by 3 bases, the J end by 3 bases, with 8 bases between. CDR1 is MDHEN and CDR2 is SYDVKM in the germline V gene. CDR3 nucleotide sequence: TGTGCCAGCAGTTTGGTAGGGGACTATGGCTACACCTTC. Its translation: CASSLVGDYGYTF.

The CDR3 reads CASSLGAYEQYF. The CDR3, as DNA: TGCGCCAGCAGCTTGGGAGCCTACGAGCAGTACTTC. The gene calls are TRBV5-1 and TRBJ2-7; D uncertain. This CDR3 is built from 12 residues. With 0 bases removed from V and 2 bases from J, the gap between germline ends came to 3 bases. Germline V gene lookup returns CDR1 SGHRS and CDR2 YFSETQ.